These T cell receptor beta chains were read from a single sample in a study of T cell responses to AZD1222 COVID-19 vaccine. TCRdb's copy holds only in-frame clones and misses some; the assay was immunoSEQ multiplex PCR. The sample yields 130,000 or so clones, 75% to 95% seen once. Source: peripheral blood, taken 28 days after the second dose of the MenACWY control vaccine. Every receptor here comes from an adult who received the MenACWY meningococcal vaccine as a control. Each CDR3 is given without its conserved first and last residue.

CDR3 length	V gene	J gene	CDR3 protein
11	TRBV20-1	TRBJ1-5	SASPGSNQPQH
14	TRBV14	TRBJ2-3	ASSQDQPALPDTQY
14	TRBV5-1	TRBJ2-3	ASSGAGTIRTDTQY
13	TRBV7-2	TRBJ2-7	ASSLGGTSGTEQY
13	TRBV4-3	TRBJ1-5	ASSQNPRDNQPQH
19	TRBV4-3	TRBJ2-3	ASSPQGLAGGFNASTDTQY
13	TRBV11-3	TRBJ2-5	ASSSTSQGWETQY
13	TRBV5-1	TRBJ1-4	ASSSGGRKGEKLF
14	TRBV7-3	TRBJ2-1	ASSRSPVPPSNEQF
11	TRBV28	TRBJ1-4	ASRQGNREKLF
13	TRBV7-2	TRBJ2-3	ASSLRGGAADTQY
9	TRBV12-3/TRBV12-4	TRBJ2-7	ASSISYEQY
13	TRBV10-2	TRBJ2-1	ASTVFAGGYNEQF
12	TRBV5-6	TRBJ1-2	ASSGGQGNYGYT
17	TRBV4-1	TRBJ2-6	ASSLEGQQVFSGANVLT
11	TRBV9	TRBJ2-3	ASSVQGTDTQY
11	TRBV12-3/TRBV12-4	TRBJ1-1	GSNAGQNTEAF
12	TRBV5-1	TRBJ1-5	ASSLGAGVQPQH
12	TRBV4-3	TRBJ1-2	ASSQDGFNYGYT
16	TRBV10-3	TRBJ2-6	AISEYALAGSGANVLT
11	TRBV29-1	TRBJ1-5	SAGRDANQPQH
12	TRBV28	TRBJ1-1	ASSPPTGVGEAF
13	TRBV28	TRBJ1-6	ASSSGQYYNSPLH
10	TRBV7-2	TRBJ1-1	ASSFPGAEAF
11	TRBV5-1	TRBJ1-1	ASRRTENTEAF
10	TRBV29-1	TRBJ2-2	SVLPVDGELF
12	TRBV19	TRBJ2-1	ASSSATLYNEQF
12	TRBV3-1/TRBV3-2	TRBJ2-7	ASSLGLAGAEQY
11	TRBV6-1	TRBJ2-5	ASSDRGAETQY
11	TRBV6-5	TRBJ1-2	ASSLWGFGGYT
15	TRBV21-1	TRBJ2-5	ASSRTGTAGCKETQY
10	TRBV19	TRBJ2-2	ASSRRAGELF
12	TRBV3-1/TRBV3-2	TRBJ2-1	ASSQDGQYNEQF
13	TRBV6-5	TRBJ1-2	ASSYSAGLEFGYT
13	TRBV5-4	TRBJ2-5	ASSLGGVRQETQY
14	TRBV10-3	TRBJ2-2	AISENLAGNTGELF
10	TRBV6-6	TRBJ2-7	ASSPSSYEQY
12	TRBV28	TRBJ1-1	ASSLVQENTEAF
12	TRBV7-2	TRBJ2-5	ASSPAGVQETQY
11	TRBV30	TRBJ1-1	ACFTLWGPGAF
12	TRBV5-1	TRBJ1-1	ASSLGGQAFEAF
13	TRBV7-2	TRBJ2-7	ASSLVGDASYEQY
12	TRBV28	TRBJ2-2	ASSWGGGEPELF
11	TRBV11-1	TRBJ2-7	ASAEGSSYEQY
13	TRBV18	TRBJ2-3	ASSRGTVSTDTQY
13	TRBV6-1	TRBJ2-1	ASSEVPSVGNEQF
13	TRBV2	TRBJ1-4	ASSRTREGREKLF
13	TRBV5-5	TRBJ2-7	ASSLELTTSYEQY
12	TRBV4-3	TRBJ1-2	ASSQDFTPRGYT
12	TRBV19	TRBJ2-2	ASKWREITGELF